This passage covers 5 T cell receptor beta chains from one sample sequenced in a study of sequential checkpoint blockade in melanoma. The repertoire was sequenced with immunoSEQ multiplex PCR; TCRdb's copy has only in-frame clones and lacks some. The sample gives approximately 12,000 clones, 27% of which show up once; about 15% is in the top ten. Treatment here: randomized to nivolumab then ipilimumab (arm A) or the reverse (arm B). This material consisted of tumor tissue (inferred from file names), taken from a patient given nivolumab and ipilimumab in sequence. The receptors were gathered from a human donor with melanoma.

CDR3 residues: CASSLEAGKNTIYF. The CDR3, as DNA: TGCGCCAGCAGCTTGGAGGCAGGGAAAAACACCATATATTTT. The J gene is TRBJ1-3, the V gene TRBV5-1; a possible D gene is TRBD1 (5 bases). Per the germline V gene, CDR1 is SGHRS and CDR2 is YFSETQ. This CDR3 is 14 amino acids long. Trimming took 0 bases from V and 6 from J, leaving 10 bases between them.

This chain uses TRBV11-3 with TRBJ2-3; 10 nucleotides agree with TRBD2. This CDR3 is 17 amino acids long. V was pared by 4 bases and J by 2 bases, with 9 bases of the junction left unmatched. CDR1 is SGHNT, CDR2 YENEEA, per germline. The DNA of the CDR3 is TGTGCCAGCAGCTCACTCCTAGCGGGAGCGGTCACAGATACGCAGTATTTT. Translated: CASSSLLAGAVTDTQYF.

This clone was seen only a few times. J is TRBJ2-7 and V is TRBV7-5; no check of the table's D call, TRBD1, against the DNA was made. TRBV7-5 is a pseudogene. This CDR3 comprises 15 residues. The CDR3, as DNA: TGTGCCAGCACCTTGACGATGGACAGGGAAGCCGAGCAGTACTTC. Translated: CASTLTMDREAEQYF.

This clone was seen at least ten times. The chain carries TRBV11-3 and TRBJ1-1; D is possibly TRBD1 (5 bases). The CDR3 length is 15 residues. V lost 6 bases, J lost 5 bases, and 19 bases lay in between. The germline V gene has CDR1 SGHNT and CDR2 YENEEA. The CDR3 bases are TGTGCCAGCAGTAGGCCGGGGGACGTCGTTACTGAAGCTTTCTTT. This translates into CASSRPGDVVTEAFF.

This clone is medium-sized (0.01 to 0.1%) by share. This sequence joins TRBV11-3 and TRBJ2-3, with 9 bases aligning to TRBD2. With 3 bases clipped from V and 0 bases from J, the junction kept 4 bases outside the gene matches. CDR1 and CDR2 (germline): SGHNT, YENEEA. This CDR3 has 16 residues. CDR3 amino acids: CASSLGLASSTDTQYF. In DNA, the CDR3 is TGTGCCAGCAGCTTGGGACTAGCAAGCAGCACAGATACGCAGTATTTT.